This TCR beta chain originates from a study of T cell responses to AZD1222 COVID-19 vaccine. General study findings and limits: A reported finding is that nearly half of spike-specific TCRs target unmutated variant regions. There were vaccine-associated CD4 TCRs across spike, dominant at 160-218 and 743-854. The sample set comprised mostly white British donors with more females, and clonal diversity was possibly underestimated.

V gave up 5 bases and J gave up 0 bases; unmatched junction bases: 3. CDR1 and CDR2 from the germline V gene are SGHTA and FQGNSA. The CDR3 loop spans 14 amino acids. Profiling relied on immunoSEQ multiplex PCR, and the TCRdb table lists in-frame clones only, not all of them. The table includes about 100,000 clones, 92% detected once. On this clone: What it binds is unknown.

The material sequenced was peripheral blood, taken on day 0 of AZD1222 vaccination. This chain uses TRBV7-2 with TRBJ1-2; TRBD1 matches 7 bases. This TCR came from an adult in good health. The CDR3 nucleotides are TGTGCCAGCAGCCCGGACAGGACTAACTATGGCTACACCTTC. Encoded protein: CASSPDRTNYGYTF.